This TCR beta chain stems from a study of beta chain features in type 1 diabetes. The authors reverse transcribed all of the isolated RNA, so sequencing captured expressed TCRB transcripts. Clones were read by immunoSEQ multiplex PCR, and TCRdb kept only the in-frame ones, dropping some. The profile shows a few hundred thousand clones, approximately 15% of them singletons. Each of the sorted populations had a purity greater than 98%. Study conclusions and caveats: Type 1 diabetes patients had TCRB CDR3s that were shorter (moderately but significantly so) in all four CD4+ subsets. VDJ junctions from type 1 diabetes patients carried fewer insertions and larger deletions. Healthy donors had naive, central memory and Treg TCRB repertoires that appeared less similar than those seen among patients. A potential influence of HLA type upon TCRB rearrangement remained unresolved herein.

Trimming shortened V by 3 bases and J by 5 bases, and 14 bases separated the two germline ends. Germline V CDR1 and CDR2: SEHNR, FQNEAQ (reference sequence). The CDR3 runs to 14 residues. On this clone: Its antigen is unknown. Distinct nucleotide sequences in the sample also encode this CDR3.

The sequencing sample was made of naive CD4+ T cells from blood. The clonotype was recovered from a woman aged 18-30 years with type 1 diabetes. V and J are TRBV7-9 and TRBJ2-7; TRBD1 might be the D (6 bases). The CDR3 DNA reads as TGTGCCAGCAGCTTTGGGCAGGGGATAGACGAGCAGTACTTC. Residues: CASSFGQGIDEQYF.